Following are 3 T cell receptor beta chains from one sample sequenced in a study of technical replicates of blood from a handful of donors (dated by TCRdb to the late 2010s). Libraries were built with the immunoSEQ multiplex PCR assay. TCRdb carries this immuneACCESS record with in-frame sequences only. Its versions omit some clonotypes, under half of them owing to an unresolved V gene in the studies checked, with the rest unexplained. The sample table lists roughly 80,000 clones, 91% of them with a count of one. Jointly, the top ten make up 0.25% of the sample. The sequencing input was T cells isolated from PBMCs. The receptor source for this set is a human donor in good health.

This clone turned up a few times. The gene calls are TRBV19 and TRBJ1-1; TRBD1 matches at 7 bases. CDR3 length equals 15 residues. The germline V gene encodes CDR1 LNHDA and CDR2 SQIVND (reference sequence). Germline trimming cut 5 bases from V and 4 bases from J; bases unmatched to any gene: 10. CDR3 in DNA: TGTGCCAGTAGTGTTCAGGGGGGTGGTAGCACTGAAGCTTTCTTT. Its protein is CASSVQGGGSTEAFF.

The V and J genes are TRBV6-6 and TRBJ2-2; possibly TRBD2 for D (7 bases). The CDR3 extends over 16 amino acids. Germline V lookup: CDR1 MNHNY, CDR2 SVGAGI (reference sequence). Trimming pared 2 bases from V and 5 bases from J, leaving 15 bases between. The CDR3 region has the DNA TGTGCCAGCAGTTACCCCCGGGGGGCACGGACCGGGGAGCTGTTTTTT. Its translation is CASSYPRGARTGELFF.

This clone has only one observation. This chain connects TRBV5-4 to TRBJ2-1, with D possibly matching TRBD2 (5 bases). Germline V gene sequence: CDR1 SGHNT, CDR2 YYREEE (reference sequence). The CDR3 totals 14 residues. The ends were cut back, 0 bases at V and 5 bases at J, with 9 bases in the middle. The CDR3 sequence: CASSLGTPDNEQFF. The CDR3 coding sequence is TGTGCCAGCAGCTTGGGGACTCCCGACAATGAGCAGTTCTTC.